Sequencing of this T cell receptor (beta chain) was carried out in a study of response to subunit inactivated influenza vaccine (dated by TCRdb to between 2017 and 2018). Study-level background: Deep quantitative profiling of the T cell receptor repertoire was used in the study to follow responses to a trivalent subunit inactivated influenza vaccine.

V and J lose 1 base and 5 bases, and a span of 8 bases separates them. CDR1 and CDR2, looked up from the germline V gene, are LGHNA and YSLEER. The CDR3 measures 13 amino acids from cysteine to phenylalanine. Just CDR3 DNA is preserved here, 39 bases in frame from base 1. As for this clonotype: It has no known antigen specificity. No base qualities exist here, and no much larger clone lies one base off it.

The library came from RT-PCR. The instrument was an Illumina HiSeq 2500. TCRdb itself trimmed the public reads at Q25 with fastp, ran MiXCR and retained productive beta chains. CDR3 protein duplicates are merged, each entry listing the most common genes and DNA. The sample table shows about 540,000 distinct CDR3 sequences, and roughly 25% are seen once. 2.8% of the sample is held by the ten biggest clonotypes. Here is what the overall study found, with its caveats: The authors proposed that each seasonal influenza vaccination may bring in only a limited number of new T cells.

In addition, the sample was reused for a study of T cells expressing NK-cell markers. Per the second study: The TCR beta cDNA libraries were made using 5'RACE template switching, a step that added both a universal primer site and unique molecular identifiers. Roughly 8 donors provided sorted CD3+CD56+NKG2C+, CD3+CD56+NKG2C- and CD3+CD56-NKG2C+ T-cell subsets, whose TCR beta-chain repertoires were profiled. Among the eight sequenced donors, only one was HCMV-seronegative, while the other seven were HCMV-seropositive. In several experiments an anti-gammadeltaTCR antibody was added to restrict sorting to alphabetaTCR-expressing T cells. In six donors, the dominant CD3+CD56+NKG2C+ clonotypes were found to rank among the top 10 CD8+ clonotypes and to make up roughly 1.0-8% of CD8+ T cells. Those dominant clonotypes were again the most abundant among CD3+CD56-NKG2C+ cells in a few donors, at about 28.3-65%. It remained unclear whether the expanded NKG2C-expressing T cell clones were specific for HCMV antigens. All eight donors whose samples were sequenced were randomly selected healthy volunteers, three of them men and five women. HCMV-specific IgG was detected in serum with a commercial ELISA kit to determine HCMV serostatus. Ficoll density gradient centrifugation was used to isolate peripheral blood mononuclear cells from blood. Magnetic immunoseparation with Miltenyi isolation kits was used to isolate CD4+ and CD8+ T cells from PBMC. Priming for cDNA synthesis came from the TCR beta constant segment, and two successive PCR amplification steps followed. Sequencing of the libraries produced 2 x 150 bp reads on Illumina HiSeq 2000/2500, MiSeq or NextSeq. MIGEC was used to demultiplex reads and group reads by UMI, and MiTCR was used to assemble and quantify clonotypes. To remove erroneous sequences, TCR cDNA sequences were retained only when supported by two or more reads. Downstream repertoire analysis used the tcR package, and clonotypes were matched across fractions by CDR3 nucleotide sequence plus V segment. VDJmatch was used to annotate antigen specificity against VDJdb, with one amino acid substitution in CDR3 permitted.

The chain uses TRBV4-3 and TRBJ2-5, with no confidently assigned D gene. The sequences come from CD4+ T cells sorted from PBMCs, collected 11 to 12 days after vaccination. This receptor was taken from a man aged 45-65 years who received an inactivated influenza vaccine. Donor details come from another sample of the same person, matched by shared clones. The base sequence is TGCGCCAGCAGCCAAGTATCCGGGGAGACCCAGTACTTC. This yields the protein CASSQVSGETQYF.